The source of this TCR beta chain is a study of shared clonotypes between healthy human individuals. Study as a whole: A few men and a couple of women, aged 18 to 49, were donors. Study-wide results and limits: The sharing of 4.5% to 5% of naive CD4 clonotypes was seen across a few donors. Among non-shared clonotypes, generation probabilities were lower than among those shared by all four donors.

Germline lookup yields CDR1 ENHRY and CDR2 SYGVKD. Germline trimming cut 2 bases from V and 10 bases from J; bases unmatched to any gene: 10. The CDR3 totals 14 residues. At deep level, the assay was performed. Sequenced by immunoSEQ multiplex PCR; TCRdb stores in-frame clones only, minus some. The repertoire holds about 960,000 clones, with more than 75% as singletons. Of note for this clone: What it binds is unknown.

The rearrangement joins TRBV10-3 to TRBJ1-2; 7 nucleotides match TRBD1. Sequenced sample: memory CD4+ T cells sorted from blood. As to subset: CD45RA-negative fraction. This TCR came from a man in his late teens or twenties in good health. CDR3 amino acids: CAISEATGTSPYTF. CDR3 DNA: TGTGCCATCAGTGAGGCGACAGGGACTTCACCCTACACCTTC.